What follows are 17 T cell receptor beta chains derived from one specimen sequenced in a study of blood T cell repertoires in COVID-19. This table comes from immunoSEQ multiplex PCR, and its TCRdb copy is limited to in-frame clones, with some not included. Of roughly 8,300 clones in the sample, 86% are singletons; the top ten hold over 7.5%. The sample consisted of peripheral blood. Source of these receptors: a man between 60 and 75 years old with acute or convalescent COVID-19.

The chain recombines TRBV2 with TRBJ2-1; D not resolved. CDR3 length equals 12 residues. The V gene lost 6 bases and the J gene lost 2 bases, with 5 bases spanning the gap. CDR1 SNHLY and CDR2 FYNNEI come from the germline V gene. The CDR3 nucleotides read TGTGCCAGCAGGCCAGCCTACAATGAGCAGTTCTTC. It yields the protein CASRPAYNEQFF.

The CDR3 protein is CATSRTWTGTNTEAFF. The CDR3 region has the DNA TGTGCCACCAGCAGAACGTGGACAGGAACGAACACTGAAGCTTTCTTT. The J gene is TRBJ1-1, the V gene TRBV15; TRBD1 aligns across 7 bases. CDR1 and CDR2 (germline): LNHNV, YYDKDF (reference sequence). Losses at the gene ends were 2 bases for V and 1 base for J; bases not matched to a gene: 7. CDR3 size: 16 residues.

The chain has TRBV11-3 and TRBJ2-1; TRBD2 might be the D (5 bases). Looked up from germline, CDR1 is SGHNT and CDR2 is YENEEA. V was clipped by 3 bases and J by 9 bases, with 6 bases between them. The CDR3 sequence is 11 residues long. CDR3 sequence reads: CASSFGVEQFF. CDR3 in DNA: TGTGCCAGCAGCTTCGGGGTTGAGCAGTTCTTC.

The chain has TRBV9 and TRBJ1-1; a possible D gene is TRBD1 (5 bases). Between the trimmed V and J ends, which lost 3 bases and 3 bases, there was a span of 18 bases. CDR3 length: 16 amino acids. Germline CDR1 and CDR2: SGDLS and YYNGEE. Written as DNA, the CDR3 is TGTGCCAGCAGCGCCTACCGACAGTCCTGGGACACTGAAGCTTTCTTT. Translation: CASSAYRQSWDTEAFF.

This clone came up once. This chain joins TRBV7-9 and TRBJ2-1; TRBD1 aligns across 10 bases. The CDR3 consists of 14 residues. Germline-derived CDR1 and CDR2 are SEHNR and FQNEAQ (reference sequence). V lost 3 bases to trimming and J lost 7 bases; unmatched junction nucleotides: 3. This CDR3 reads CASSFPGQGNEQFF. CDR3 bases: TGTGCCAGCAGCTTTCCGGGACAGGGGAATGAGCAGTTCTTC. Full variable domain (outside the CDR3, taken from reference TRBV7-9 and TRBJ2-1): DTGVSQNPRHKITKRGQNVTFRCDPISEHNRLYWYRQTLGQGPEFLTYFQNEAQLEKSRLLSDRFSAERPKGSFSTLEIQRTEQGDSAMYLCASSFPGQGNEQFFGPGTRLTVL.

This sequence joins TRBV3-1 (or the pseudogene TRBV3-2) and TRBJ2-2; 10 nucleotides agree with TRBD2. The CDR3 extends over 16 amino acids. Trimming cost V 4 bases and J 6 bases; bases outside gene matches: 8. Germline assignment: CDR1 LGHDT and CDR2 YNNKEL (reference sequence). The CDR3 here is CASSLQRGGSAGELFF. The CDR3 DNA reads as TGTGCCAGCAGCCTCCAGCGGGGGGGCTCTGCCGGGGAGCTGTTTTTT.

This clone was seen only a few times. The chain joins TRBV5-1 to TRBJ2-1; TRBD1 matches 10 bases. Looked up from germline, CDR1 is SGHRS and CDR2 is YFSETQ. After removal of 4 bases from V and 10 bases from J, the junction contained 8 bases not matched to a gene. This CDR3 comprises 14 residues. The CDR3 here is CASSPGQGILEQFF. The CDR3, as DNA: TGCGCCAGCAGCCCGGGACAGGGGATATTAGAGCAGTTCTTC.

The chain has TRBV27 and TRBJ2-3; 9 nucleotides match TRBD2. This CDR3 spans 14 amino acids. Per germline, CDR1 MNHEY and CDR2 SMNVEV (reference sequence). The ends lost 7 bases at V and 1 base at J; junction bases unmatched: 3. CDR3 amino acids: CASKAGGRTDTQYF. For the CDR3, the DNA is TGTGCCAGCAAGGCGGGGGGGCGCACAGATACGCAGTATTTT.

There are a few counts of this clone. CDR3 sequence reads: CASSTGLQETQYF. In nucleotides, the CDR3 is TGTGCCAGTAGTACGGGACTCCAAGAGACCCAGTACTTC. The genes are TRBV19 and TRBJ2-5; possibly TRBD2 for D (6 bases). The germline V gene encodes CDR1 LNHDA and CDR2 SQIVND (reference sequence). CDR3 length: 13 residues. Trimming stripped 4 bases from V and 1 base from J, with 7 bases between.

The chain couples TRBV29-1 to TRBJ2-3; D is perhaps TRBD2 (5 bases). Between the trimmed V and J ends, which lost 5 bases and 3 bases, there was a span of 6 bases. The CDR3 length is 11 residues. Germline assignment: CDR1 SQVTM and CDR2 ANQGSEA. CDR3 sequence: CSVRGTDTQYF. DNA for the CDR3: TGCAGCGTTCGAGGGACAGATACGCAGTATTTT.

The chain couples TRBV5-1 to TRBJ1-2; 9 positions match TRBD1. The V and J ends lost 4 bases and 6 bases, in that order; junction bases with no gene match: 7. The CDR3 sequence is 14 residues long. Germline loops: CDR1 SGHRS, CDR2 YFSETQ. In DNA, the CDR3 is TGCGCCAGCAGCACCGGGACAGGGTTTGATGGCTACACCTTC. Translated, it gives CASSTGTGFDGYTF.

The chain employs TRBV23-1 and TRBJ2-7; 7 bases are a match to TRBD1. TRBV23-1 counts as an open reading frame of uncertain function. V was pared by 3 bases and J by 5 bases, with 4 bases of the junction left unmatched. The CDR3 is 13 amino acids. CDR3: CASSHGTAHEQYV. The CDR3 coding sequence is TGCGCCAGCAGTCACGGGACAGCACACGAGCAGTACGTC.

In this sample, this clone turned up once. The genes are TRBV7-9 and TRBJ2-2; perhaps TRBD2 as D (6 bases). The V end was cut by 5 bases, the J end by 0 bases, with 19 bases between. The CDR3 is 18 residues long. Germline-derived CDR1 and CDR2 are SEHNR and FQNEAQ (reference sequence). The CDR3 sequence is CASSPVMRGPTNTGELFF. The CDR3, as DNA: TGTGCCAGCAGCCCCGTTATGCGGGGACCCACGAACACCGGGGAGCTGTTTTTT.

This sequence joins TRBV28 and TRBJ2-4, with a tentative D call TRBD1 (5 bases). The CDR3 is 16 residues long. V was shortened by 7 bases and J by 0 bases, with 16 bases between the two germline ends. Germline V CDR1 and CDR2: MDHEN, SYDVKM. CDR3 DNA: TGTGCCAGCACCTCCCGACAGACCTTAGCCAAAAACATTCAGTACTTC. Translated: CASTSRQTLAKNIQYF.

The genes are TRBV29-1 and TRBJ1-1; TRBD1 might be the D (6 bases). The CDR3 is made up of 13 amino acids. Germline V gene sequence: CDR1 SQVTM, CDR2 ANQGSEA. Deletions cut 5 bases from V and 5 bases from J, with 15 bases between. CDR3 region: CSVTQGWGTEAFF. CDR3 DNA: TGCAGCGTTACGCAGGGGTGGGGGACTGAAGCTTTCTTT.

The CDR3 protein is CASSLERGGYNEQFF. The DNA of the CDR3 is TGTGCCAGCAGCTTAGAGAGGGGAGGGTACAATGAGCAGTTCTTC. The V and J genes are TRBV7-6 and TRBJ2-1, with 7 bases aligning to TRBD2. This CDR3 has 15 amino acids. V lost 1 base, J lost 4 bases, and 4 bases stayed unmatched. Germline CDR1 reads SGHVS; CDR2 reads FNYEAQ.

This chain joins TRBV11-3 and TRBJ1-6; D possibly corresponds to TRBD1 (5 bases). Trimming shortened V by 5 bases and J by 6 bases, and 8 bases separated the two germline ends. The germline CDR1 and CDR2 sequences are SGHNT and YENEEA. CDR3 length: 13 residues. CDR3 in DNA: TGTGCCAGCAGCCTGACAGTTAATTCACCCCTCCACTTT. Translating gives CASSLTVNSPLHF.